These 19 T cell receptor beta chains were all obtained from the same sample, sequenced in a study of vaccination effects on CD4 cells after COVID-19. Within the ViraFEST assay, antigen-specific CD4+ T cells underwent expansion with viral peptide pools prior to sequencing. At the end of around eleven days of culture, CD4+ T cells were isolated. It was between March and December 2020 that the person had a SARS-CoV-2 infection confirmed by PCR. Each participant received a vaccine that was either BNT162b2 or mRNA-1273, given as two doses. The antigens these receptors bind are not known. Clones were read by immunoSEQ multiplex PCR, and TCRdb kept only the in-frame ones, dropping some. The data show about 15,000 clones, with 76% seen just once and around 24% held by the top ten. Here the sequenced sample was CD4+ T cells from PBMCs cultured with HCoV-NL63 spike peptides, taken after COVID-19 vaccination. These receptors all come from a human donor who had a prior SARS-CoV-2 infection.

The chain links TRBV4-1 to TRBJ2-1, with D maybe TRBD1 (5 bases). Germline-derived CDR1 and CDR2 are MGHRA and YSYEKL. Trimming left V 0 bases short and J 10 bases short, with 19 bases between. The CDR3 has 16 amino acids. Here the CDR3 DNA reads TGCGCCAGCAGCCAAGATGAAGGGGCGTGGCCCGGCGAGCAGTTCTTC. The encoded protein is CASSQDEGAWPGEQFF.

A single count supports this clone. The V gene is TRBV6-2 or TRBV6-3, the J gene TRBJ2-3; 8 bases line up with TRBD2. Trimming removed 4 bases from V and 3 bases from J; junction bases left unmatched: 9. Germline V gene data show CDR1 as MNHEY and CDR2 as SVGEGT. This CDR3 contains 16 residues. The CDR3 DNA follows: TGTGCCAGCAGTTGGTCGGCTAGCGGGTCGACAGATACGCAGTATTTT. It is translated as CASSWSASGSTDTQYF.

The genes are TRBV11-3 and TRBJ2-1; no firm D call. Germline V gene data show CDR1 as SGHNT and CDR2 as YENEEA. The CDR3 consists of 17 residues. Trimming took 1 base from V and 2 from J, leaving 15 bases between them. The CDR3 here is CASSLGQHGDTYNEQFF. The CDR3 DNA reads TGTGCCAGCAGCTTAGGCCAACATGGTGACACCTACAATGAGCAGTTCTTC.

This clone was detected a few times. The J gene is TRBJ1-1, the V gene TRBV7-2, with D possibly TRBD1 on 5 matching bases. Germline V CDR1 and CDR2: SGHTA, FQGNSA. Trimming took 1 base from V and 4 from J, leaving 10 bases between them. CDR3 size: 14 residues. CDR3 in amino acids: CASSLVGLVTEAFF. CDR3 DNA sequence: TGTGCCAGCAGCTTAGTGGGACTAGTCACTGAAGCTTTCTTT. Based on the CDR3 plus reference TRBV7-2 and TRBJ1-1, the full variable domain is GAGVSQSPSNKVTEKGKDVELRCDPISGHTALYWYRQSLGQGLEFLIYFQGNSAPDKSGLPSDRFSAERTGGSVSTLTIQRTQQEDSAVYLCASSLVGLVTEAFFGQGTRLTVV.

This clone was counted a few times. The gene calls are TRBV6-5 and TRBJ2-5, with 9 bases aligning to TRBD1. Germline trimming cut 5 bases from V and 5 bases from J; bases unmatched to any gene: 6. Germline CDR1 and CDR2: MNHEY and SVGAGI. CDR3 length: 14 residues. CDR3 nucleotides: TGTGCCAGCAGTCATACAGGGGGCTGGGAGACCCAGTACTTC. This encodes CASSHTGGWETQYF.

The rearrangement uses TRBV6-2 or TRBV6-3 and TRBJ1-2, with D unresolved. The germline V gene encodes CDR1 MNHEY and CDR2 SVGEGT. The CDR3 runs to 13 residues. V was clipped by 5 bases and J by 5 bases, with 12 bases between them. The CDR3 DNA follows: TGTGCCAGCAGTCCGCTGTTTGGATATGGCTACACCTTC. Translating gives CASSPLFGYGYTF.

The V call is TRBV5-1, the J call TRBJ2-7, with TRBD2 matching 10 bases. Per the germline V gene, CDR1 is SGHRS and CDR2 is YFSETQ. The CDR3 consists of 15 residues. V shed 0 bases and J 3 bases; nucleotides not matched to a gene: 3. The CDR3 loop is CASSLDGLADYEQYF. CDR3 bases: TGCGCCAGCAGCTTGGACGGACTAGCGGACTACGAGCAGTACTTC.

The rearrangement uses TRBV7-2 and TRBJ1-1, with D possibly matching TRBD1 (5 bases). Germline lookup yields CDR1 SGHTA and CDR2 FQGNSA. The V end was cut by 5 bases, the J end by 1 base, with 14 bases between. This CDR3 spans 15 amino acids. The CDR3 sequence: CASSLHGGSNTEAFF. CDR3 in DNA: TGTGCCAGCAGCCTCCACGGGGGTTCGAACACTGAAGCTTTCTTT. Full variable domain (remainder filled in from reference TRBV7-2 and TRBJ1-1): GAGVSQSPSNKVTEKGKDVELRCDPISGHTALYWYRQSLGQGLEFLIYFQGNSAPDKSGLPSDRFSAERTGGSVSTLTIQRTQQEDSAVYLCASSLHGGSNTEAFFGQGTRLTVV.

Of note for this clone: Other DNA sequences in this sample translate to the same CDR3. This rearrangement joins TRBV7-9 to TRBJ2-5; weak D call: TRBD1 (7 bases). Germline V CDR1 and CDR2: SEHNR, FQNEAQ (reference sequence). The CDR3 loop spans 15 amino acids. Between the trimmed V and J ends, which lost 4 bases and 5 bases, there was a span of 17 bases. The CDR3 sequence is CASSSGAGGRETQYF. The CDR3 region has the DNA TGTGCCAGCAGCTCCGGGGCAGGGGGGCGGGAGACCCAGTACTTC.

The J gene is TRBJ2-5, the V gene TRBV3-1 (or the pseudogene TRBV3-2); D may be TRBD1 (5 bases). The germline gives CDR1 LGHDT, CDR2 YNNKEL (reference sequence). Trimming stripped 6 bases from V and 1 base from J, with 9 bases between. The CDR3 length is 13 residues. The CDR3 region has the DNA TGTGCCAGCAGTCACAGGACCCAAGAGACCCAGTACTTC. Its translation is CASSHRTQETQYF.

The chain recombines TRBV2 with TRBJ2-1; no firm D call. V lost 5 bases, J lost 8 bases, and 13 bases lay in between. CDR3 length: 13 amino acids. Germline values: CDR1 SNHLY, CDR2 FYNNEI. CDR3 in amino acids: CASSPYLGHEQFF. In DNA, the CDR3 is TGTGCCAGCAGTCCGTACTTAGGTCATGAGCAGTTCTTC.

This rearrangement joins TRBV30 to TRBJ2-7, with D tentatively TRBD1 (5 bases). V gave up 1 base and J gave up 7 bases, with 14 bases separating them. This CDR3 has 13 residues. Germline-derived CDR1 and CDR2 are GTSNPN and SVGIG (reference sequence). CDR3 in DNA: TGTGCCTGGAGTGATTACAGACAGACGGAGCAGTACTTC. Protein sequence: CAWSDYRQTEQYF.

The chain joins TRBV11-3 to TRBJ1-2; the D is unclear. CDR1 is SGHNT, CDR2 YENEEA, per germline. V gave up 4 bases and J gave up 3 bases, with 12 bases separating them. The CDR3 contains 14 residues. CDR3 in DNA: TGTGCCAGCAGCTCAGGACTCCTCGACTATGGCTACACCTTC. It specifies CASSSGLLDYGYTF. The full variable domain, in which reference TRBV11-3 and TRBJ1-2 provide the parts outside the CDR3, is EAGVVQSPRYKIIEKKQPVAFWCNPISGHNTLYWYLQNLGQGPELLIRYENEEAVDDSQLPKDRFSAERLKGVDSTLKIQPAELGDSAVYLCASSSGLLDYGYTFGSGTRLTVV.

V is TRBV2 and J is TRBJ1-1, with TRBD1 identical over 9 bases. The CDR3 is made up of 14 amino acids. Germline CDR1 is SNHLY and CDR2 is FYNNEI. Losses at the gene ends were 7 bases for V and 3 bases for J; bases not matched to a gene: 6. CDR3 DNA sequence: TGTGCCAGCAACACAGGGGGCCCGGACACTGAAGCTTTCTTT. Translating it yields CASNTGGPDTEAFF. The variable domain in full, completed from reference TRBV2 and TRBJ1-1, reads EPEVTQTPSHQVTQMGQEVILRCVPISNHLYFYWYRQILGQKVEFLVSFYNNEISEKSEIFDDQFSVERPDGSNFTLKIRSTKLEDSAMYFCASNTGGPDTEAFFGQGTRLTVV.

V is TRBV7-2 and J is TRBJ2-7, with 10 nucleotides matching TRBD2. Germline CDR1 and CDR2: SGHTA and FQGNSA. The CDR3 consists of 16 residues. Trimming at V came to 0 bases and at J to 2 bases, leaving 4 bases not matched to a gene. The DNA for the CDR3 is TGTGCCAGCAGCTTAGCTAGCGGGGGGACTACCTACGAGCAGTACTTC. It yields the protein CASSLASGGTTYEQYF.

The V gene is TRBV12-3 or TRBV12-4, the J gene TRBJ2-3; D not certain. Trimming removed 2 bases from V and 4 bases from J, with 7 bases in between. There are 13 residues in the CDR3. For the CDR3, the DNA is TGTGCCAGCAGTTTATTAGAGGCAGATACGCAGTATTTT. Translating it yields CASSLLEADTQYF.

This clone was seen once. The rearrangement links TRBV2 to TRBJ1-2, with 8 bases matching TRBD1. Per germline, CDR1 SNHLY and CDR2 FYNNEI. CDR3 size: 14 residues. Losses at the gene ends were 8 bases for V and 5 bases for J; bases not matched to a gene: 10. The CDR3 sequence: CASSGAGGVYGYTF. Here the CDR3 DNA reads TGTGCCAGCTCAGGGGCAGGGGGCGTTTATGGCTACACCTTC.

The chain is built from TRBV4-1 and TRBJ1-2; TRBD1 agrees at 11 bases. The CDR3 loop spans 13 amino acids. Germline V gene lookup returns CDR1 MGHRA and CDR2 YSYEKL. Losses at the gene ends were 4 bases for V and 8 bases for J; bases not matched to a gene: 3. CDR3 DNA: TGCGCCAGCAGCCTGGACAGGGGGCACGGCTACACCTTC. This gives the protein CASSLDRGHGYTF.

CDR3 region: CASSQEGLLNTEAFF. CDR3 in DNA: TGCGCCAGCAGCCAAGAAGGCCTGCTGAACACTGAAGCTTTCTTT. The chain recombines TRBV4-1 with TRBJ1-1; D is uncertain. V was cut by 0 bases and J by 0 bases, with 8 bases left in between. CDR1 MGHRA and CDR2 YSYEKL come from the germline V gene. This CDR3 comprises 15 residues.